This is a list of T cell receptor beta chains from one sample in a study of identical twins. TCRdb fed the 5' RACE reads into MiXCR, producing one record per CDR3 protein. The sample consists of some 630,000 distinct CDR3 sequences, about 7.1% of them appearing once. These data were also filed under a second study, of yellow fever vaccine responses in identical twins.

The sample comprised PBMCs. These receptors were obtained from a woman younger than 35 in good health. Each CDR3 is given with its conserved first and last residue. The D gene is left open where the match is weak. Not all rows give a size; the values are once, few, many and, for expanded clones, a class.

j_gene | d_gene | v_gene | abundance | CDR3aa | CDR3nt
TRBJ1-2 | . | TRBV10-3 | . | CAISEFQGLDGYTF | TGTGCCATCAGTGAGTTCCAGGGTCTTGATGGCTACACCTTC
TRBJ2-3 | TRBD2 | TRBV3-1 | . | CASSRGGTSGLTDTQYF | TGTGCCAGCAGCCGCGGGGGGACTAGCGGACTCACAGATACGCAGTATTTT
TRBJ1-4 | TRBD1 | TRBV5-1 | . | CASSPGQGDGEWGKLFF | TGCGCCAGCAGCCCGGGACAGGGGGATGGAGAGTGGGGAAAACTGTTTTTT
TRBJ2-3 | . | TRBV4-1 | many | CASSLRQRVTDTQYF | TGCGCCAGCAGCCTCAGACAGCGAGTCACAGATACGCAGTATTTT
TRBJ2-1 | TRBD2 | TRBV5-1 | . | CASSPHGGTSGNNEQFF | TGCGCCAGCAGCCCCCACGGCGGGACTAGCGGGAACAATGAGCAGTTCTTC
TRBJ2-7 | . | TRBV12-3/TRBV12-4 | many | CASSYPSSGAYEQYF | TGTGCCAGCAGCTACCCCTCATCAGGGGCCTACGAGCAGTACTTC
TRBJ2-7 | TRBD1 | TRBV15 | few | CATSRERDRSYEQYF | TGTGCCACCAGCAGAGAGCGGGACAGGTCCTACGAGCAGTACTTC
TRBJ1-1 | . | TRBV11-2 | many | CASSLDRPNTEAFF | TGTGCCAGCAGCTTAGATCGCCCGAACACTGAAGCTTTCTTT
TRBJ2-5 | . | TRBV9 | few | CASSVGVTGETQYF | TGTGCCAGCAGCGTAGGTGTGACCGGGGAGACCCAGTACTTC
TRBJ2-1 | . | TRBV20-1 | many | CSARTERAYNEQFF | TGCAGTGCTAGGACAGAAAGGGCCTACAATGAGCAGTTCTTC
TRBJ1-1 | . | TRBV29-1 | many | CSVEAVNTEAFF | TGCAGCGTTGAAGCGGTGAACACTGAAGCTTTCTTT
TRBJ2-1 | . | TRBV3-1 | . | CACSLEGSSYNEQFF | TGTGCCTGCAGCCTCGAAGGGAGCTCCTACAATGAGCAGTTCTTC
TRBJ1-2 | . | TRBV12-3/TRBV12-4 | many | CASSPQGLVYGYTF | TGTGCCAGCAGTCCCCAGGGGCTCGTCTATGGCTACACCTTC
TRBJ2-1 | . | TRBV20-1 | many | CSAIEAVNEQFF | TGCAGTGCTATCGAGGCAGTTAATGAGCAGTTCTTC
TRBJ2-2 | . | TRBV11-2 | few | CASRFFNAGELFF | TGTGCCAGCAGATTCTTTAATGCCGGGGAGCTGTTTTTT
TRBJ2-1 | . | TRBV6-5 | few | CASSYWAGRYNEQFF | TGTGCCAGCAGTTACTGGGCGGGAAGGTACAATGAGCAGTTCTTC
TRBJ1-2 | . | TRBV20-1 | . | CSARLNPPETDYGYTF | TGCAGTGCTAGGCTTAACCCCCCAGAGACAGACTATGGCTACACCTTC
TRBJ2-2 | TRBD2 | TRBV20-1 | many | CSARPSGRGTGELFF | TGCAGTGCTAGACCTAGCGGCCGTGGCACCGGGGAGCTGTTTTTT
TRBJ2-2 | TRBD2 | TRBV12-3/TRBV12-4 | . | CASSPRTSGLNTGELFF | TGTGCCAGCAGTCCCCGGACTAGCGGACTAAACACCGGGGAGCTGTTTTTT
TRBJ2-1 | TRBD2 | TRBV5-1 | many | CASSLGSGSVDEQFF | TGCGCCAGCAGCTTGGGTAGCGGGAGTGTCGATGAGCAGTTCTTC
TRBJ2-1 | . | TRBV20-1 | many | CSAPGPPYNEQFF | TGCAGTGCGCCGGGACCGCCTTACAATGAGCAGTTCTTC
TRBJ2-1 | . | TRBV6-5 | many | CASSYSSTGIHNEQFF | TGTGCCAGCAGTTACTCGTCTACCGGGATACACAATGAGCAGTTCTTC
TRBJ1-1 | . | TRBV10-2 | many | CASRATENTEAFF | TGCGCCAGCAGAGCGACAGAGAACACTGAAGCTTTCTTT
TRBJ1-4 | TRBD1 | TRBV25-1 | . | CASSEFGGQGNEKLFF | TGTGCCAGCAGTGAATTTGGGGGACAGGGGAATGAAAAACTGTTTTTT
TRBJ2-6 | TRBD2 | TRBV12-3/TRBV12-4 | . | CASSLPSGGSSGANVLTF | TGTGCCAGCAGTTTGCCTAGCGGGGGAAGCTCTGGGGCCAACGTCCTGACTTTC
TRBJ2-1 | . | TRBV19 | many | CASSIEYNEQFF | TGTGCCAGTAGTATTGAATACAATGAGCAGTTCTTC
TRBJ2-7 | . | TRBV24-1 | . | CATSGPTSYEQYF | TGTGCCACCTCCGGCCCAACTTCCTACGAGCAGTACTTC
TRBJ2-3 | TRBD2 | TRBV11-3 | . | CASSLVTSRADTQYF | TGTGCCAGCAGCTTAGTGACTAGCAGGGCAGATACGCAGTATTTT
TRBJ1-2 | . | TRBV5-1 | many | CASRDTGANYGYTF | TGCGCCAGCAGAGACACAGGAGCTAACTATGGCTACACCTTC
TRBJ1-6 | . | TRBV28 | few | CASSLDTYSPLHF | TGTGCCAGCAGTTTGGACACCTATTCACCCCTCCACTTT
TRBJ2-1 | TRBD2 | TRBV10-3 | many | CAISETSGSILASQFF | TGTGCCATCAGTGAGACTAGCGGGAGTATTTTGGCTTCGCAGTTCTTC
TRBJ2-3 | TRBD2 | TRBV7-3 | . | CASSLDPAGTDTQYF | TGTGCCAGCAGCTTGGATCCAGCGGGGACAGATACGCAGTATTTT
TRBJ1-4 | . | TRBV5-1 | many | CASRPDSGEKLFF | TGCGCCAGCAGACCGGATTCTGGCGAAAAACTGTTTTTT
TRBJ2-2 | . | TRBV6-2/TRBV6-3 | . | CASSYPTGPNTGELFF | TGTGCCAGCAGTTACCCCACAGGCCCGAACACCGGGGAGCTGTTTTTT
TRBJ2-7 | TRBD1 | TRBV12-5 | once | CASGLAHLTGARSSYEQYF | TGTGCTAGTGGTTTGGCACACCTTACAGGGGCCCGAAGCTCCTACGAGCAGTACTTC
TRBJ2-2 | TRBD2 | TRBV4-1 | many | CASSGTSGLTGELFF | TGCGCCAGCAGCGGGACTAGCGGCCTCACCGGGGAGCTGTTTTTT
TRBJ2-2 | TRBD1 | TRBV4-1 | many | CASSPGQGLRVGELFF | TGCGCCAGCAGCCCAGGACAGGGGTTGCGTGTCGGGGAGCTGTTTTTT
TRBJ2-2 | . | TRBV29-1 | few | CSVRQLPGTGELFF | TGCAGCGTTCGGCAGCTACCCGGCACCGGGGAGCTGTTTTTT
TRBJ2-7 | TRBD1 | TRBV3-1 | many | CASSQAGGSFEQYF | TGTGCCAGCAGCCAAGCAGGGGGTTCGTTCGAGCAGTACTTC
TRBJ2-7 | . | TRBV4-1 | few | CASSLDSYNYEQYF | TGCGCCAGCAGCCTGGACAGTTACAACTACGAGCAGTACTTC
TRBJ2-5 | TRBD2 | TRBV10-3 | . | CAISTGTKETQYF | TGTGCCATCAGCACCGGGACTAAAGAGACCCAGTACTTC
TRBJ2-7 | . | TRBV18 | . | CASSPQSAGAAYEQYF | TGTGCCAGCTCACCACAATCGGCCGGGGCGGCATACGAGCAGTACTTC
TRBJ1-1 | . | TRBV12-3/TRBV12-4 | few | CASSHHLGEAFF | TGTGCCAGCAGCCACCACCTGGGGGAAGCTTTCTTT
TRBJ2-1 | TRBD2 | TRBV27 | few | CASSLYPGLADFFYNEQFF | TGTGCCAGCAGTTTGTACCCCGGGCTAGCGGATTTTTTTTACAATGAGCAGTTCTTC
TRBJ2-7 | . | TRBV5-1 | . | CASSSSGTYEQYF | TGCGCCAGCAGCTCTTCCGGGACCTACGAGCAGTACTTC
TRBJ2-2 | . | TRBV11-2 | few | CASSYLYTGELFF | TGTGCCAGCAGCTACCTTTACACCGGGGAGCTGTTTTTT